This T cell receptor (beta chain) stems from a study of blood T cell repertoires in COVID-19. Study in general: The study drew acute and convalescent COVID-19 samples from the United States, Italy and Spain. PBMCs, B-cell-depleted T cells, or T cells were the source of the cDNA or gDNA that made up the material.

Germline CDR1 is SGDLS and CDR2 is YYNGEE. J was trimmed by 8 bases and V by 3 bases; bases with no gene match: 9. This CDR3 comprises 16 residues. Per the original data handling: The authors estimated nucleated cell counts from reference gene primer amplification. Some clones are missing from TCRdb's copy, which holds only in-frame ones; the method was immunoSEQ multiplex PCR. The DNA gave D and trimming, while V, J and clone size come from that table. The sample shows more than 200,000 clones, approximately 91% of them seen only once. The sample comprised peripheral blood. The chain carries TRBV9 and TRBJ2-1, with 12 bases matching TRBD2. The clonotype comes from a woman in her thirties or forties who had recovered from COVID-19. The CDR3: CASSGRLAGALDEQFF. Here the CDR3 DNA reads TGTGCCAGCAGCGGGAGACTAGCGGGAGCTTTGGATGAGCAGTTCTTC.